This note documents a single TCR beta chain sequence. This clonotype has more than one count but fewer than ten. Which antigen it targets is not known. Qualities for individual bases were not recorded, and no much larger clone is one base off. Library creation used RACE. The sequencer listed for this sample is NextSeq 500. Library preparation attached unique molecular identifiers to individual cDNA molecules for quantitative, reproducible TCR counting. From each blood RNA sample, both TCR alpha and TCR beta chains were sequenced. The authors' pipeline ran thus. Samples had a median of about 96,000 TCRs, with a range from roughly 20,000 to 690,600. The Decombinator software suite was used to annotate V, J and CDR3 in the TCR reads. For PS versus PT1 abundance plots, all samples were subsampled to the same number of TCRs (28,000). Expanded TCRs were defined as absent before sensitization and observed at least eight times at the 2-week time point. Using fastp trimming at Q25 and MiXCR clonotype assembly, TCRdb reanalyzed the public sequencing data and kept in-frame beta chains. Rows are combined by CDR3 protein, so each entry shows the most common genes and DNA. The V and J calls here are based on TCRdb, not the publication. Recorded for this sample are tens of thousands of distinct CDR3 sequences; around 7% of them occurred a single time. Together, the top ten hold around 1.6% of the sample.

Per the publication, the time point label means: pre-sensitization, week 0. Reading the label with the study, this specimen's treatment or condition is: therapeutic diphenylcyclopropenone sensitization with weekly scalp DPC. At each patch-test visit, blood was drawn before the patch test was applied. To be eligible, patients had to be aged 18 to 70, diagnosed with alopecia and judged suitable for DPC therapy, while pregnant patients were excluded. Total RNA was extracted from unfractionated whole blood that had been collected in Tempus Blood RNA tubes. The data were taken from a study of human T cells and chemical hapten exposure (TCRdb year 2021). A note on the overall study: For sensitization, 2% DPC in acetone was applied to a roughly 2 cm by roughly 2 cm area of upper inner arm skin. The patient cohort, mostly female, included alopecia areata with under or over 50% scalp involvement, alopecia totalis and alopecia universalis. Patients additionally received weekly therapeutic DPC doses to the scalp throughout the approximately 24-week study period. Blood for TCR sequencing was provided by twenty-nine alopecia patients at one to four time points (pre-sensitization, 2, 6 and 24 weeks). Peripheral blood TCR repertoire changes were tracked in vivo in alopecia patients during primary and secondary sensitization to the hapten diphenylcyclopropenone (DPC). Libraries were combined into a pool for sequencing, and differences in TCR yield between samples came mainly from small differences in library volumes within the pool. Patch testing on the upper back used Finn chambers containing 0.01% DPC, with scoring done after 6 days according to International Contact Dermatitis Research Group standards. Blood was sampled from patients pre-sensitization (week 0) and at 2, 6 and about 24 weeks after DPC sensitization.

The paper as a whole reports these results and caveats: After repeated subsampling, the strength of the expansion versus patch-test correlation and the threshold at which it became significant changed. The number of TCRs above 1 in 1000 frequency did not change with DPC sensitization; there was no evidence of global repertoire structure alterations. All patients had alopecia, a presumed autoimmune disease, so their immune response might differ from that of healthy individuals. Patch test score was positively correlated with the number of PT1 expanded TCRs, with significance at thresholds 8, 16 and 32 but not at 4. Significantly more large CDR3 similarity clusters were formed by expanded TCRs than by pre-sensitization or healthy control sets, consistent with antigen-driven responses.

The sequencing here drew on whole blood, taken in connection with sensitization to the hapten diphenylcyclopropenone (DPC). The source of this sequence is a woman aged 25 to 39 with alopecia areata. Some clones in this sample may be carry-over from other donors' samples.

In nucleotide form, the sequence is TGTGCCAGCAGCAACGGAGCTTTCTTT. Translated, this is CASSNGAFF. The sequence joins TRBV6-1 to TRBJ1-1; the D gene identity is not certain. The junction carries 6 bases between V and J, which are trimmed by 6 bases and 10 bases respectively. Looking up the germline V gene yields CDR1 MNHNS and CDR2 SASEGT. The CDR3, from cysteine to phenylalanine, totals 9 residues. Just the 27-base CDR3 DNA is kept, in frame starting at base 1.